This is a list of T cell receptor beta chains from one sample in a study of T-cell memory formation after mild COVID-19. TCRdb processed the 5' RACE reads anew with MiXCR; each CDR3 protein has one entry. The table includes around 340,000 distinct CDR3 sequences, under 15% detected once. Material for sequencing was PBMCs or a T cell subset sorted from them (not recorded which). These receptors were obtained from a young man who had mild COVID-19 (a few samples of this study predate the infection). Cell type and time point are not known. The CDR3 runs from the conserved cysteine through the conserved F or W. The order of the fields is D gene, J gene, clone size, V gene, CDR3 protein, CDR3 DNA. A D gene is named only where the DNA matches it firmly. The listing skips clone size in some rows; elsewhere it reads once, few, many or a size class.

- TRBJ2-1 - TRBV9 CASTQGGSTMIQEQFF TGTGCCAGCACCCAAGGCGGATCCACGATGATTCAGGAGCAGTTCTTC
- TRBJ2-3 - TRBV5-8 CASSLWERTDTQYF TGTGCCAGCAGCTTGTGGGAAAGGACAGATACGCAGTATTTT
TRBD2 TRBJ2-7 few TRBV20-1 CSARDFTGGRYEQYF TGCAGTGCTAGAGATTTTACGGGGGGGCGTTACGAGCAGTACTTC
TRBD2 TRBJ2-1 - TRBV9 CASSPRSSGGVYNEQFF TGTGCCAGCAGCCCCCGTAGTAGCGGGGGGGTCTACAATGAGCAGTTCTTC
- TRBJ2-5 few TRBV28 CASSYGGKVTQYF TGTGCCAGCAGCTATGGGGGGAAGGTGACCCAGTACTTC
- TRBJ1-2 - TRBV15 CATSRDPGRSNYGYTF TGTGCCACCAGCAGGGACCCCGGACGGAGTAACTATGGCTACACCTTC
- TRBJ2-3 many TRBV19 CASSGTEASTDTQYF TGTGCCAGTAGTGGCACAGAGGCTAGCACAGATACGCAGTATTTT
- TRBJ1-4 few TRBV18 CASSPGTPIEGEKLFF TGTGCCAGCTCACCGGGGACACCCATAGAGGGTGAAAAACTGTTTTTT
TRBD1 TRBJ2-1 few TRBV7-6 CASSLKGATYNEQFF TGTGCCAGCAGCCTTAAGGGGGCGACGTACAATGAGCAGTTCTTC
- TRBJ2-3 - TRBV6-2/TRBV6-3 CASRDGGSTDTQYF TGTGCCAGCAGGGATGGGGGGAGCACAGATACGCAGTATTTT
TRBD1 TRBJ1-3 few TRBV10-3 CATGGQVGSAGNTIYF TGTGCCACCGGGGGACAGGTCGGGTCGGCTGGAAACACCATATATTTT
TRBD1 TRBJ2-2 - TRBV2 CASRDDRETGELFF TGTGCCAGCAGAGATGACAGGGAAACCGGGGAGCTGTTTTTT
- TRBJ2-3 many TRBV4-1 CASSQEGFPSTDTQYF TGCGCCAGCAGCCAAGAGGGGTTCCCTAGCACAGATACGCAGTATTTT
- TRBJ1-1 - TRBV27 CASSRALLDILVMNTEAFF TGTGCCAGCAGCCGAGCCCTCCTAGACATTCTCGTGATGAACACTGAAGCTTTCTTT
- TRBJ1-2 many TRBV5-1 CASSVTSGGRGYTF TGCGCCAGCAGCGTAACATCGGGGGGCCGTGGCTACACCTTC
- TRBJ2-2 few TRBV7-6 CASSLGRTMADTGELFF TGTGCCAGCAGCTTAGGACGAACTATGGCTGACACCGGGGAGCTGTTTTTT
TRBD2 TRBJ2-1 few TRBV12-3/TRBV12-4 CASSPLAGGYPWGNEQFF TGTGCCAGCAGTCCCCTGGCGGGGGGCTACCCTTGGGGAAATGAGCAGTTCTTC
TRBD2 TRBJ2-2 few TRBV11-2 CASSFSGANTGELFF TGTGCCAGCAGCTTTAGCGGGGCGAACACCGGGGAGCTGTTTTTT
- TRBJ1-2 - TRBV12-3/TRBV12-4 CASSLRAGKGPPGYTF TGTGCCAGCAGTTTACGGGCGGGGAAGGGGCCCCCTGGCTACACCTTC
- TRBJ1-1 - TRBV5-6 CASSMEGTWGTEAFF TGTGCCAGCAGCATGGAGGGGACATGGGGCACTGAAGCTTTCTTT
TRBD2 TRBJ2-5 few TRBV5-1 CASSLSSGANQETQYF TGCGCCAGCAGCTTGTCCAGCGGGGCTAACCAAGAGACCCAGTACTTC
TRBD1 TRBJ1-1 - TRBV29-1 CSVDRGSSEAFF TGCAGCGTAGACAGGGGGTCAAGTGAAGCTTTCTTT
- TRBJ1-2 - TRBV2 CASREGQDHNYGYTF TGTGCCAGCAGGGAGGGGCAGGATCATAACTATGGCTACACCTTC
TRBD2 TRBJ2-3 - TRBV5-1 CASSLATSADTQYF TGCGCCAGCAGCTTGGCCACTAGCGCAGATACGCAGTATTTT
- TRBJ2-7 few TRBV20-1 CSARDRTSWSYEQYF TGCAGTGCTAGAGATCGAACTAGCTGGTCCTACGAGCAGTACTTC
- TRBJ2-5 - TRBV3-1 CASTYQETQYF TGTGCCAGCACTTACCAAGAGACCCAGTACTTC
- TRBJ2-5 few TRBV5-1 CASSLGGGFETQYF TGCGCCAGCAGCTTGGGCGGTGGGTTTGAGACCCAGTACTTC
- TRBJ1-2 many TRBV28 CASRPPPRGGYTF TGTGCCAGCAGACCACCCCCCAGGGGTGGCTACACCTTC
- TRBJ1-3 few TRBV4-2 CASSRDTWSPGNTIYF TGTGCCAGCAGCCGAGATACATGGTCCCCTGGAAACACCATATATTTT
TRBD1 TRBJ1-1 many TRBV7-9 CASSYGDRNTEAFF TGTGCCAGCAGCTACGGGGACAGGAACACTGAAGCTTTCTTT
- TRBJ2-1 many TRBV7-2 CASSLESQSYNEQFF TGTGCCAGCAGTTTGGAATCCCAATCCTACAATGAGCAGTTCTTC
- TRBJ1-5 once TRBV27 CASSPNERRRQPQHF TGTGCCAGCAGTCCAAATGAGAGGCGAAGGCAGCCCCAGCATTTT
- TRBJ2-2 - TRBV7-6 CASSLGGLAYTGELFF TGTGCCAGCAGCTTAGGGGGCCTAGCCTACACCGGGGAGCTGTTTTTT
TRBD1 TRBJ1-5 - TRBV7-8 CASSRNRGFERYSNQPQHF TGTGCCAGCAGCCGAAACAGGGGATTCGAGCGGTATAGCAATCAGCCCCAGCATTTT
- TRBJ1-6 - TRBV20-1 CSAPRRGSFNSPLHF TGCAGTGCCCCGAGACGGGGGTCTTTTAATTCACCCCTCCACTTT
- TRBJ2-2 many TRBV20-1 CSARDPQREIGELFF TGCAGTGCTAGAGATCCGCAAAGGGAGATCGGGGAGCTGTTTTTT
- TRBJ1-1 - TRBV18 CASSPQTGLGNTEAFF TGTGCCAGCTCACCACAAACAGGGCTGGGTAACACTGAAGCTTTCTTT
- TRBJ2-6 few TRBV5-1 CASSLVSGAGANVLTF TGCGCCAGCAGCTTGGTGTCCGGAGCTGGGGCCAACGTCCTGACTTTC
- TRBJ1-3 - TRBV27 CASSLVLGRGFGNTIYF TGTGCCAGCAGTTTAGTCCTCGGCCGGGGTTTTGGAAACACCATATATTTT
TRBD2 TRBJ2-3 - TRBV10-3 CAISERLAGGTDTQYF TGTGCCATCAGTGAAAGACTAGCGGGGGGGACAGATACGCAGTATTTT
- TRBJ1-5 - TRBV12-3/TRBV12-4 CASSLLGRYNQPQHF TGTGCCAGCAGTTTACTGGGTAGGTACAATCAGCCCCAGCATTTT
- TRBJ2-1 - TRBV6-2/TRBV6-3 CASSILGGPNEQFF TGTGCCAGCAGCATACTGGGGGGGCCCAATGAGCAGTTCTTC
- TRBJ2-3 - TRBV24-1 CATSDDGGGTDTQYF TGTGCCACCAGTGATGACGGGGGCGGCACAGATACGCAGTATTTT
- TRBJ2-2 many TRBV5-1 CASSWDTGELFF TGCGCCAGCAGCTGGGACACCGGGGAGCTGTTTTTT
TRBD2 TRBJ2-3 - TRBV5-1 CASSLVPSGGLTDTQYF TGCGCCAGCAGCTTGGTCCCGAGCGGGGGCCTCACAGATACGCAGTATTTT
TRBD1 TRBJ1-4 - TRBV15 CATSRVPGQGNEKLFF TGTGCCACCAGCAGAGTCCCCGGACAGGGGAATGAAAAACTGTTTTTT
TRBD2 TRBJ2-1 - TRBV7-8 CASSRTSGGASYNEQFF TGTGCCAGCAGCCGGACTAGCGGGGGGGCCTCCTACAATGAGCAGTTCTTC
- TRBJ2-4 few TRBV12-3/TRBV12-4 CASSLGGQGKNIQYF TGTGCCAGCAGTTTGGGGGGCCAGGGCAAAAACATTCAGTACTTC